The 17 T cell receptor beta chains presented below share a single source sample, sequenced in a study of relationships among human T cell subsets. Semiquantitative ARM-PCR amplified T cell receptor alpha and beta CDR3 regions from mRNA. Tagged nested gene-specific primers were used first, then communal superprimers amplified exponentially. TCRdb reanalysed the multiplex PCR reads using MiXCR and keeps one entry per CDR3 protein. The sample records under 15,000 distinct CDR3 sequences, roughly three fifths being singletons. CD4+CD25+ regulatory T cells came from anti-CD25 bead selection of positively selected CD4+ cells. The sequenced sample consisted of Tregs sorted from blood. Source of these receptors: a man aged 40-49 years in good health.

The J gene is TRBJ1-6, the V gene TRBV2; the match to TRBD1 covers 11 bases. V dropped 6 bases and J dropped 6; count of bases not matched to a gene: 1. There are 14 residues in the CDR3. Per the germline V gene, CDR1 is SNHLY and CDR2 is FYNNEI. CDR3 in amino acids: CASSGTGGNSPLHF. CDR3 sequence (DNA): TGTGCCAGCAGCGGGACAGGGGGTAATTCACCCCTCCACTTT.

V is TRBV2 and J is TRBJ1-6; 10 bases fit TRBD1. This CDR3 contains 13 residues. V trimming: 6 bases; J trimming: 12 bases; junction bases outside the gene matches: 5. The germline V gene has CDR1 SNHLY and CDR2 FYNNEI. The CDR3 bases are TGTGCCAGCAGGAGGACAGGGGGGGAACCCCTCCACTTT. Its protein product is CASRRTGGEPLHF.

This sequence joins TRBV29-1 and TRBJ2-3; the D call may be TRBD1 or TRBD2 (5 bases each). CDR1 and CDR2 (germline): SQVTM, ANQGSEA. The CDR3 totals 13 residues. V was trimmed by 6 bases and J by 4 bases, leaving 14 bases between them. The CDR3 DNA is TGCAGCGTCGGGACCCTTGGCGCAGATACGCAGTATTTT. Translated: CSVGTLGADTQYF.

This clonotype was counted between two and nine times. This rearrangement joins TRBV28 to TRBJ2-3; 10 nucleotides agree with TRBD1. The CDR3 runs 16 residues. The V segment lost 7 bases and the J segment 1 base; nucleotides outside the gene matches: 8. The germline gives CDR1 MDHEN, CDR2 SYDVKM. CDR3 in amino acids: CASTSAGTGGTDTQYF. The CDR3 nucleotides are TGTGCCAGCACCTCAGCCGGGACAGGGGGCACAGATACGCAGTATTTT.

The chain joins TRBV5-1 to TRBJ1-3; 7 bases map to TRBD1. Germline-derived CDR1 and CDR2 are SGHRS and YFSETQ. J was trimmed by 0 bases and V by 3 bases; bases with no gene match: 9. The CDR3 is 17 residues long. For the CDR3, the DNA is TGCGCCAGCAGCTCTTCCGGACAGGCGAGCTCTGGAAACACCATATATTTT. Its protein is CASSSSGQASSGNTIYF.

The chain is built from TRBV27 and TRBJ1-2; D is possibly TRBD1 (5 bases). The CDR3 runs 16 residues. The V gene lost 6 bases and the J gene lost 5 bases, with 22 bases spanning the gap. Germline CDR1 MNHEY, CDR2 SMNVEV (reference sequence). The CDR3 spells CASSLSPRGDGYGYTF. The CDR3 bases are TGTGCCAGCAGCCTATCCCCGCGGGGGGACGGTTATGGCTACACCTTC.

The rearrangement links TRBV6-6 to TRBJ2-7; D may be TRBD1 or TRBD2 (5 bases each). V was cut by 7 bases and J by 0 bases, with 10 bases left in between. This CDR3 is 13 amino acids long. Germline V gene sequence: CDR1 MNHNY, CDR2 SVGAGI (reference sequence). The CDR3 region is CASTPGASYEQYF. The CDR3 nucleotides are TGTGCCAGCACCCCCGGGGCCTCCTACGAGCAGTACTTC.

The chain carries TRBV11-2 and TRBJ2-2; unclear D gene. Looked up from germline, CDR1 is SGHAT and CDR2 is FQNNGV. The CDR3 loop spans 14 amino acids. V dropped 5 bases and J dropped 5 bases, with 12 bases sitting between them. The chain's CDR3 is CASSTGGLTGELFF. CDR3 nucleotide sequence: TGTGCCAGCAGCACCGGCGGCCTAACCGGGGAGCTGTTTTTT.

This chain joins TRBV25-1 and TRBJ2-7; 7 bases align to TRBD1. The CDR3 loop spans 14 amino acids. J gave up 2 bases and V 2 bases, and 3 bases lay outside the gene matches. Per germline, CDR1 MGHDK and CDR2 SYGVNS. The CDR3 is CASSEGTATYEQYF. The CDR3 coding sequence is TGTGCCAGCAGTGAAGGGACAGCAACCTACGAGCAGTACTTC.

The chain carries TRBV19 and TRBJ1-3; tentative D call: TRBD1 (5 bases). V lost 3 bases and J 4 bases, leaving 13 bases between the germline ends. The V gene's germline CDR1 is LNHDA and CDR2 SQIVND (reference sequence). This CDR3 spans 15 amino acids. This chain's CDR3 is CASSMGQNRGNTIYF. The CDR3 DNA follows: TGTGCCAGTAGTATGGGGCAGAACCGAGGAAACACCATATATTTT.

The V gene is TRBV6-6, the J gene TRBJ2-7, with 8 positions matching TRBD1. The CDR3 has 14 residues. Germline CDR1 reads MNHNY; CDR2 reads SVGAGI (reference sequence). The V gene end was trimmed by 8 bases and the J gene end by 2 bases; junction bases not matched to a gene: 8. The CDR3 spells CASDRGRGTYEQYF. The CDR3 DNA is TGTGCCAGCGACAGGGGTAGGGGCACCTACGAGCAGTACTTC.

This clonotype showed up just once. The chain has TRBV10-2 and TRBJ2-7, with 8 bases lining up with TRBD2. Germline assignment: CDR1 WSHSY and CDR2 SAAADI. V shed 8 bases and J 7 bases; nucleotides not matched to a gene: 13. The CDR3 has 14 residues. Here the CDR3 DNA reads TGCGCCAGCGGCCCGACTAGCGTCAAAGGGGAGCAGTACTTC. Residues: CASGPTSVKGEQYF.

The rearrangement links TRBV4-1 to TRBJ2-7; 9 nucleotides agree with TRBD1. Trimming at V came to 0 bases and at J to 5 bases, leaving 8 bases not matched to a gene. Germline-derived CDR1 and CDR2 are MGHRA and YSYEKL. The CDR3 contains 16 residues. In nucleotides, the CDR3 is TGCGCCAGCAGCCAAGATTGGGGGGACAGGGTCCACGAGCAGTACTTC. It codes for CASSQDWGDRVHEQYF.

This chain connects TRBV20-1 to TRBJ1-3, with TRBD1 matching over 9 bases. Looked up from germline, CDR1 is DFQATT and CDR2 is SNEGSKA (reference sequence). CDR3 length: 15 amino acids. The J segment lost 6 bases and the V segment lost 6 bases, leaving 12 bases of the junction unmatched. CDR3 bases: TGCAGTGCCCGGGGTGGGACAGGGTCGGAAAACACCATATATTTT. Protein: CSARGGTGSENTIYF.

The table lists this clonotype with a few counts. The CDR3 region has the DNA TGCAGTGCTGGCCGGGCGTGGAATCCCACAGATACGCAGTATTTT. Encoded protein: CSAGRAWNPTDTQYF. This chain connects TRBV20-1 to TRBJ2-3; D is ambiguous. The CDR3 consists of 15 residues. V shed 5 bases and J shed 2 bases, with 17 bases lying between them. Germline CDR1 reads DFQATT; CDR2 reads SNEGSKA (reference sequence).

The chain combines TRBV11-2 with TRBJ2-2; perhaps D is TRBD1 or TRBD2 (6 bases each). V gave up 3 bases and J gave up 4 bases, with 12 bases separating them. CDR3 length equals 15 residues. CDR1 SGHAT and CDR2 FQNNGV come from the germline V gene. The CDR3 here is CASSFEGEVTGELFF. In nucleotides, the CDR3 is TGTGCCAGCAGCTTCGAGGGGGAGGTCACCGGGGAGCTGTTTTTT.

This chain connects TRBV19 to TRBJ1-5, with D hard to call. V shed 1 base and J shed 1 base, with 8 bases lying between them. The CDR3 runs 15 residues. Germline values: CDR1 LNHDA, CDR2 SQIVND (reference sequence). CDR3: CASSIGQRSNQPQHF. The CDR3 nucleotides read TGTGCCAGTAGTATAGGACAAAGAAGCAATCAGCCCCAGCATTTT. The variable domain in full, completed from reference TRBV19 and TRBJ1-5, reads DGGITQSPKYLFRKEGQNVTLSCEQNLNHDAMYWYRQDPGQGLRLIYYSQIVNDFQKGDIAEGYSVSREKKESFPLTVTSAQKNPTAFYLCASSIGQRSNQPQHFGDGTRLSIL.